This TCR beta chain was observed in a study of blood T cell repertoires in COVID-19. Clones were read by immunoSEQ multiplex PCR, and TCRdb kept only the in-frame ones, dropping some. The sample includes over 250,000 clones, approximately 86% of them seen just once. V was clipped by 2 bases and J by 6 bases, with 17 bases between them. This CDR3 has 16 residues. Germline-derived CDR1 and CDR2 are ENHRY and SYGVKD. This sequence joins TRBV10-3 and TRBJ2-1, with D tentatively TRBD2 (6 bases). The TCR comes from a woman between 25 and 40 years old with acute or convalescent COVID-19. The sequenced sample consisted of peripheral blood. In nucleotides, the CDR3 is TGTGCCATCAGTGAGAGTGCGGCGGGATTTTCCAATGAGCAGTTCTTC. It encodes CAISESAAGFSNEQFF.